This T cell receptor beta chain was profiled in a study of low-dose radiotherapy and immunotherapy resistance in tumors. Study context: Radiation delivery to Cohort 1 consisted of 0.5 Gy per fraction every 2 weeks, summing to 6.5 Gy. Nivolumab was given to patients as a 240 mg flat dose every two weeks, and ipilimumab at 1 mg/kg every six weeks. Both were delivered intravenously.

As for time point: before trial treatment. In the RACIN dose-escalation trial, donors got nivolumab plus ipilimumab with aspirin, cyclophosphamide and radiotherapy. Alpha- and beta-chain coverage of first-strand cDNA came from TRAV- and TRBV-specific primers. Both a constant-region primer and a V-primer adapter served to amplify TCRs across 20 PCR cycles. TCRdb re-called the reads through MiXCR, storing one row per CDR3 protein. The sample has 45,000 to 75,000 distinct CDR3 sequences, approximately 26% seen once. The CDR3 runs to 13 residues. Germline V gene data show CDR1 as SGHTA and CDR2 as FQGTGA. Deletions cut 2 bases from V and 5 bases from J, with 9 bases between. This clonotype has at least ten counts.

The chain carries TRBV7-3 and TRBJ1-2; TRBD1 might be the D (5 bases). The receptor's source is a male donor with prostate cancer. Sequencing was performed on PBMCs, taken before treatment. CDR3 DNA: TGTGCCAGCAGCTTAGGCAGGGTTTATGGCTACACCTTC. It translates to CASSLGRVYGYTF. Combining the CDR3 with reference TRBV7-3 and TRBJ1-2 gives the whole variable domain GAGVSQTPSNKVTEKGKYVELRCDPISGHTALYWYRQSLGQGPEFLIYFQGTGAADDSGLPNDRFFAVRPEGSVSTLKIQRTERGDSAVYLCASSLGRVYGYTFGSGTRLTVV.